Listed here are 4 T cell receptor beta chains from one sample, sequenced in a study of glioma-infiltrating T cells. Amplification of TCR alpha and beta CDR3 regions from RNA used iRepertoire nested multiplex PCR. Each CDR3 protein gets one entry after TCRdb re-called the multiplex PCR reads with MiXCR. The table records about 140,000 distinct CDR3 sequences, 30% to 40% of them present only once. The sequencing sample was made of glioma tissue, nonneoplastic brain tissue, or PBMCs (not recorded which). The receptors originated from a human donor with low-grade glioma or glioblastoma, undergoing nonglioma brain surgery, or in good health (not recorded which).

This clonotype was observed a single time. A much larger clone differs from this one at a single base, so this may be a read error. The chain joins TRBV24-1 to TRBJ2-7; D gene uncertain. Deletions cut 2 bases from V and 5 bases from J, with 12 bases between. The CDR3 consists of 14 residues. Germline CDR1 KGHDR, CDR2 SFDVKD. The CDR3 sequence is CATSDYSYPHEQYF. CDR3 bases: TGTGCCACCAGTGATTACTCCTATCCCCACGAGCAGTACTTC.

This clonotype was recorded many times. CDR3 in DNA: TGTGCCAGCAGGGATCGAGGTAGCTCCTACAATGAGCAGTTCTTC. Translated: CASRDRGSSYNEQFF. The J gene is TRBJ2-1, the V gene TRBV7-2; no clear D. This CDR3 spans 15 amino acids. Per germline, CDR1 SGHTA and CDR2 FQGNSA. V lost 6 bases and J lost 0, with 12 bases in between.

The rearrangement joins TRBV2 to TRBJ2-5; D gene ambiguous. V gave up 4 bases and J gave up 5 bases, with 5 bases separating them. CDR3 length: 11 amino acids. Germline CDR1 reads SNHLY; CDR2 reads FYNNEI. CDR3 sequence: CASSGMETQYF. DNA for the CDR3: TGTGCCAGCAGTGGAATGGAGACCCAGTACTTC.

CDR3 residues: CASSQDRSGTDTQYF. The DNA of the CDR3 is TGTGCCAGCAGCCAAGATCGTAGCGGCACAGATACGCAGTATTTT. This chain uses TRBV3-1 with TRBJ2-3; a possible D gene is TRBD2 (5 bases). The CDR3 length is 15 residues. Germline lookup yields CDR1 LGHDT and CDR2 YNNKEL (reference sequence). V was shortened by 0 bases and J by 1 base, with 8 bases between the two germline ends.